This T cell receptor (beta chain) appears in the sequencing data of a study of blood T cells in healthy people across ages. Trimming removed 1 base from V and 2 bases from J, with 12 bases in between. The CDR3 is made up of 15 amino acids. In germline, CDR1 is MGHRA, CDR2 YSYEKL. Primed by a sample-barcoded 5' primer and a J-beta primer mix, a second PCR proceeded for roughly 6 to 12 cycles. Each cDNA molecule, via a template-switch adaptor with 12 random nucleotides, was tagged. TCRdb ran MiXCR on the 5' RACE reads and lists one entry per CDR3 protein. The table shows fewer than 900,000 distinct CDR3 sequences, with roughly 47% occurring only once.

This clonotype was obtained from an older woman in good health. The chain couples TRBV4-1 to TRBJ2-7; TRBD2 is a possible D gene (5 bases). Material for sequencing was blood. The CDR3 loop reads CASSQVEDGTYEQYF. CDR3 in DNA: TGCGCCAGCAGCCAAGTGGAGGACGGAACCTACGAGCAGTACTTC.